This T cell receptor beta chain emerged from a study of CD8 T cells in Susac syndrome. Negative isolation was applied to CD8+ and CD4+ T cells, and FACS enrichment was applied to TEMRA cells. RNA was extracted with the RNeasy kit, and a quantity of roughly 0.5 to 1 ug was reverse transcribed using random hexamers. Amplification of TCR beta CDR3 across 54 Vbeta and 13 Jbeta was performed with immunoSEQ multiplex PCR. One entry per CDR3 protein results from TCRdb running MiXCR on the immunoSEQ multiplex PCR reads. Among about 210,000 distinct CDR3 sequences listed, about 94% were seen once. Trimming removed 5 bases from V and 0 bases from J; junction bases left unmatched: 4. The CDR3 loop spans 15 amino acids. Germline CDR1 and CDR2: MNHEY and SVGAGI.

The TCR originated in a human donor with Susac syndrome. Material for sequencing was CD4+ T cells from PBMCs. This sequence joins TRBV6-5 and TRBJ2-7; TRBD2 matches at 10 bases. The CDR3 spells CASSLSGGISYEQYF. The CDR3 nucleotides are TGTGCCAGCAGTCTTAGCGGGGGGATCTCCTACGAGCAGTACTTC.